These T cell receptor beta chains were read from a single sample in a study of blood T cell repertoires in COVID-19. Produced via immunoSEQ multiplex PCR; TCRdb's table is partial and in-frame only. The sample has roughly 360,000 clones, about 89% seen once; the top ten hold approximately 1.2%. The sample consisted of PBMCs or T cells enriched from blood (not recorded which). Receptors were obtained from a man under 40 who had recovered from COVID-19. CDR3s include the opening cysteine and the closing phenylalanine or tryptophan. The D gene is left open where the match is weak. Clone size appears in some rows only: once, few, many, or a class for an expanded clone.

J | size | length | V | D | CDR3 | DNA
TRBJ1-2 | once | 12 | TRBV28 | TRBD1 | CASTDRERGYTF | TGTGCCAGCACAGACAGGGAGCGCGGCTACACCTTC
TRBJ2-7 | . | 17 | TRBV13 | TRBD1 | CASSLGRAGTGLYEQYF | TGTGCCAGCAGCTTAGGCCGGGCGGGGACAGGTCTCTACGAGCAGTACTTC
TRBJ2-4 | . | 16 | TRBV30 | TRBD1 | CAWIPAGGLAKNIQYF | TGTGCCTGGATTCCGGCAGGGGGTCTAGCCAAAAACATTCAGTACTTC
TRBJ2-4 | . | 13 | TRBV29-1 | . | CSVEALAKNIQYF | TGCAGCGTTGAGGCCTTAGCCAAAAACATTCAGTACTTC
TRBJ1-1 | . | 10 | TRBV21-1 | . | CASSSRQGFF | TGTGCCAGCAGTTCAAGACAGGGTTTCTTT
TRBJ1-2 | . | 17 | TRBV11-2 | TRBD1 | CASSLDQGTGGIGGYTF | TGTGCCAGCAGCTTAGATCAGGGGACAGGGGGCATTGGTGGCTACACCTTC
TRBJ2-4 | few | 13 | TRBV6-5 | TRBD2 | CASRGTSKNIQYF | TGTGCCAGCAGAGGGACTAGTAAAAACATTCAGTACTTC
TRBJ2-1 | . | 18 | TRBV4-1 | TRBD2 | CASSQVLGLAGARDEQFF | TGCGCCAGCAGCCAAGTCTTAGGACTAGCGGGGGCCAGGGATGAGCAGTTCTTC
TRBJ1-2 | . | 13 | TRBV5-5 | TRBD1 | CASSWGTVVGYTF | TGTGCCAGCAGCTGGGGGACAGTCGTTGGCTACACCTTC
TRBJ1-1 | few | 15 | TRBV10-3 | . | CAISESRVLNTEAFF | TGTGCCATCAGTGAGTCCAGGGTTCTCAACACTGAAGCTTTCTTT